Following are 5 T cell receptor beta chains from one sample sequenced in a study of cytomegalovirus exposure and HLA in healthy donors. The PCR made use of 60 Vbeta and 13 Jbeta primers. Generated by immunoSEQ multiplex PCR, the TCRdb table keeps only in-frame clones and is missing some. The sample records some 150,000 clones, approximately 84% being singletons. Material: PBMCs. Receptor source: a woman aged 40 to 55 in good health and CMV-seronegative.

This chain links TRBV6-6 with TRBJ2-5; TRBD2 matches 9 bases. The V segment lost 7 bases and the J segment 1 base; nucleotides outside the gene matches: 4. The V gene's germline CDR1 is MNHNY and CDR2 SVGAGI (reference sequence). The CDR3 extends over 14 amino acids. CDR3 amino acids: CASTLAGVQETQYF. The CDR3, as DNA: TGTGCCAGCACCTTAGCGGGGGTCCAAGAGACCCAGTACTTC.

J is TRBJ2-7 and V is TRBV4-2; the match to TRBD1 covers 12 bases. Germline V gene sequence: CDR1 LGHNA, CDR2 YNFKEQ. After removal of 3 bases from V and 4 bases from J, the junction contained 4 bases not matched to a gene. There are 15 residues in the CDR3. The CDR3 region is CASSQGDRGLYEQYF. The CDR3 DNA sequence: TGTGCCAGCAGCCAGGGGGACAGGGGGCTGTACGAGCAGTACTTC.

The chain's CDR3 is CASSFSGGISGNTIYF. DNA of the CDR3: TGTGCCAGCAGCTTCTCTGGGGGCATCTCTGGAAACACCATATATTTT. V gene TRBV11-2 combines with J gene TRBJ1-3; tentatively, D is TRBD1 (6 bases). With 3 bases removed from V and 0 bases from J, the gap between germline ends came to 12 bases. Germline CDR1 and CDR2: SGHAT and FQNNGV. The CDR3 is 16 amino acids.

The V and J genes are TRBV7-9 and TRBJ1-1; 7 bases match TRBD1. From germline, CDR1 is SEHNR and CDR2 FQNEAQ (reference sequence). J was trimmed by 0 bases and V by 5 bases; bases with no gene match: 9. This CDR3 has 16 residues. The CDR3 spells CASSAWGQSMNTEAFF. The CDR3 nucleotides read TGTGCCAGCAGCGCCTGGGGACAGAGTATGAACACTGAAGCTTTCTTT.

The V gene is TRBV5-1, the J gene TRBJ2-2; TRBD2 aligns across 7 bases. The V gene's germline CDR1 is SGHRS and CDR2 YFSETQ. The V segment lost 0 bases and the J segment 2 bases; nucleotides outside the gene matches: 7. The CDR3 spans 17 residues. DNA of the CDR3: TGCGCCAGCAGCTTGGCCCCCAGCGGGACTAACACCGGGGAGCTGTTTTTT. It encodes CASSLAPSGTNTGELFF.